The sequence of this T cell receptor beta chain was determined in a study of identifying expanded T cells in peripheral blood (dated 2019 in TCRdb). With respect to the entire study: Technical replicates were generated by sequencing separate aliquots of the same genomic DNA pool, and four replicates were compared pairwise. General conclusions and limits of the study: In all healthy donors, the variance in clone template counts between samples taken two weeks apart rose significantly as total template count increased. The authors expected biological variance in healthy repertoires might increase further over much longer intervals such as months to years. Between technical replicates the binomial model flagged roughly 1.2 differentially abundant clones, whereas over around 2 weeks the binomial model flagged about 15 and over roughly 4 weeks about 19. The beta-binomial model significantly reduced the number of clones called differentially abundant and the false-positive rate across all healthy-donor time intervals.

Concerning this clone: The clone's antigen remains unknown. No per-base quality is available; no much larger clone lies one base away.

The immunoSEQ Assay, which uses bias-controlled multiplex PCR amplification of genomic DNA, was used to profile TCRbeta CDR3 regions. The authors' analysis ran thus. To quantify the absolute abundance of each unique TCRbeta CDR3 region, the sequences were collapsed and filtered. Two models were used to test differential abundance: a binomial model (Fisher-equivalent) and a beta-binomial model that adds time-dependent variance fitted from healthy donors. Clones with fewer than 5 combined templates were removed, and a clone was called differentially abundant if the clone's Benjamini-Hochberg FDR was below 0.01. Using the form v = (b*log(k)+a)^2, the beta-binomial variance was modeled as a function of the total template count across the two samples. This immuneACCESS table, as held by TCRdb, lists in-frame sequences with V and J called but not all clones. Of the missing ones, under half trace to an unresolved V gene in checked studies; the others have no known cause. The D gene and trimming were derived from the DNA, and the V and J assignments and clone size from that table. The sample profile shows approximately 90,000 clones; 88% of them were found once. Around 3.8% of the sample lies in the top ten.

No immune events such as infections were documented for the healthy donors during the collection period. To calibrate time-dependent variance in a beta-binomial model of T-cell clone differential abundance, blood repertoires from healthy donors were used as a training cohort. The training cohort comprised about ten healthy donors, 3 female and 7 male. On average the donors were about 40 years old, and their ages spanned about 25 to 64 years. Whole blood was collected from each healthy donor at three time points spaced around 2 weeks apart and obtained from a commercial supplier. For immunosequencing, genomic DNA was extracted from unsorted whole blood. The germline V end is reduced by 3 bases and the J end by 5 bases; junction bases left unmatched: 4. CDR3 length: 14 amino acids, cysteine to phenylalanine. The sequence is cut down to CDR3 DNA, 42 bases in frame from base 1. CDR1 and CDR2, looked up from the germline V gene, are KGHSH and LQKENI.

The rearrangement joined TRBV18 to TRBJ2-5, with 9 junctional bases fitting TRBD1. The clonotype was recovered from a person aged 18 to 75 in good health. Material: blood. The CDR3 in this case is CASSPATGGETQYF. The DNA reads as follows: TGTGCCAGCTCACCCGCGACAGGGGGGGAGACCCAGTACTTC.